This TCR beta chain comes out of a study of cytomegalovirus exposure and HLA in healthy donors. Study results and limitations: In an earlier analysis, productive rearrangement rates for most beta V segments clustered near 87% or 30%.

Comments on this clone: What it binds is unknown.

Trimming at V came to 7 bases and at J to 3 bases, leaving 13 bases not matched to a gene. The V gene's germline CDR1 is MNHEY and CDR2 SMNVEV (reference sequence). This CDR3 contains 16 residues. With 60 Vbeta and 13 Jbeta primers, the PCR was carried out. Some clones are missing from TCRdb's copy, which holds only in-frame ones; the method was immunoSEQ multiplex PCR. Among tens of thousands of clones listed, around 75% were seen once. This receptor was identified in a man aged 55 to 69 in good health and CMV-seropositive. The sample taken for sequencing was PBMCs. The chain carries TRBV27 and TRBJ1-1, with 8 bases lining up with TRBD1. CDR3 in amino acids: CASTNSAGGADTEAFF. As DNA, the CDR3 is TGTGCCAGCACCAACTCTGCAGGGGGCGCCGACACTGAAGCTTTCTTT.